Listed below are T cell receptor beta chains from one sample, sequenced in a study of cytomegalovirus exposure and HLA in healthy donors. The data were produced by immunoSEQ multiplex PCR, yet TCRdb's version contains in-frame clones alone and is incomplete. Counted here are 150,000 to 200,000 clones, around 73% occurring once; the ten biggest clones make up under 5.5%. Sequencing was performed on PBMCs. These receptors all stem from a woman between 18 and 29 years old in good health and CMV-seropositive. Both conserved end residues are trimmed from each CDR3. Only part of the rows carry a size: once, few, many, or a class if the clone is expanded.

NA,TRBJ1-1,TRBV7-9,ASSSNRGSNTEAF
NA,TRBJ1-5,TRBV30,AWSSDRGAQPQH
NA,TRBJ1-3,TRBV7-2,ASRRPAAGNTIY
NA,TRBJ2-7,TRBV21-1,ASSDAGQGRPYEQY
NA,TRBJ2-7,TRBV7-3,ASSFSSGGFYEQY
NA,TRBJ2-7,TRBV30,AWSPGTGNYEQY
NA,TRBJ2-7,TRBV5-5,ASSGEGSYEQY
NA,TRBJ2-1,TRBV7-2,ASSSTGDAQYNEQF
NA,TRBJ2-7,TRBV11-2,ASSLDSGGHYEQY
NA,TRBJ1-2,TRBV7-9,ASSLHHRGRAGYT
once,TRBJ2-5,TRBV30,AWSADRYGETQY
NA,TRBJ2-7,TRBV2,ASSYSYGQY
NA,TRBJ2-2,TRBV6-5,ASGSTGGTGELF
NA,TRBJ1-2,TRBV6-1,ASSLGGGNYGYT
few,TRBJ2-4,TRBV4-1,ASSQETSGVAKNIQY
NA,TRBJ1-4,TRBV6-1,ASSEGPTNEKLF
few,TRBJ2-5,TRBV7-9,ASSFGRGLETQY
NA,TRBJ2-1,TRBV2,ASRVAGADNEQF
NA,TRBJ1-2,TRBV10-3,AISAQGGGYT
NA,TRBJ2-3,TRBV7-9,ASSGISSDTQY
few,TRBJ1-5,TRBV27,ASSPGQGNNQPQH
NA,TRBJ2-5,TRBV30,AWSLLAGGQQETQY
NA,TRBJ1-2,TRBV28,ASSPDRSGGYT
NA,TRBJ2-1,TRBV11-1,ASNNYPGQGYYNEQF
NA,TRBJ1-2,TRBV5-1,ASSLGYRDRDYGYT
NA,TRBJ1-1,TRBV19,ASSIAGQGISNTEAF
once,TRBJ2-7,TRBV4-2,ASSPTGGSSYEQY
NA,TRBJ1-4,TRBV5-6,ASSGGQGLLLTNEKLF
NA,TRBJ2-4,TRBV14,ARGGEAKNIQY
NA,TRBJ2-7,TRBV5-6,ASSPWTGGATWEQY
NA,TRBJ2-7,TRBV4-3,ASSRGTVGEQY
NA,TRBJ2-7,TRBV5-4,ASSLGSSYEQY
NA,TRBJ2-5,TRBV7-9,ASSLALQVETQY
few,NA,TRBV2,ASSDPLAGGGSYEQY
few,TRBJ1-1,TRBV6-6,ASSYSSGQGLKAF
NA,TRBJ2-5,TRBV7-2,ASRTGTGKETQY
NA,TRBJ2-7,TRBV27,ASIRESGGLYEQY
NA,TRBJ2-3,TRBV6-1,ASRDRGLGTDTQY
NA,TRBJ1-1,TRBV20-1,SAKSQDGAF
NA,TRBJ2-3,TRBV6-1,ASSEGATVYKG
NA,TRBJ2-1,TRBV7-9,ASSLPTSGENNEQF
once,TRBJ2-5,TRBV7-6,ASSQRADRGHQETQY
NA,TRBJ2-7,TRBV11-2,ASSLDPTARGGRYEQY
NA,TRBJ1-1,TRBV29-1,SVPGDRGQNTEAF
NA,TRBJ2-7,TRBV6-5,ASSSSASGGYEQY
NA,TRBJ2-5,TRBV7-9,ATGGVQETQY
NA,TRBJ2-2,TRBV30,AWRTPQGGGTGELF
NA,TRBJ2-1,TRBV2,ASIWGERNEQF
NA,TRBJ1-4,TRBV9,ASSPWDNTNEKLF
NA,TRBJ1-6,TRBV7-8,ASSLRAPQEYSSLH
once,TRBJ1-1,TRBV7-2,ASSLEQGDTEAF
few,TRBJ1-4,TRBV4-2,ASGGTVGATNEKLF
NA,TRBJ1-2,TRBV5-4,ASSRERGPGYGYT